The rows below give T cell receptor beta chains drawn from one sample of a study of cytomegalovirus exposure and HLA in healthy donors. The assay was immunoSEQ multiplex PCR, and TCRdb's table has in-frame clones only and misses some. Found here are about 120,000 clones, more than 60% of them singletons; the top ten hold about 2.6%. The sequenced material came from PBMCs. The receptors stem from a woman aged 35 to 49 in good health and CMV-seropositive. Each CDR3 is given with its conserved first and last residue. The D gene is left open where the match is weak. Size is stated for part of the rows, as once, few or many counts, or as a class when the clone is expanded.

j_gene,v_gene,abundance,d_gene,CDR3nt,CDR3aa
TRBJ1-6,TRBV14,.,.,TGTGCCAGCAGCCTAGGGGGCTCCTATAATTCACCCCTCCACTTT,CASSLGGSYNSPLHF
TRBJ1-2,TRBV5-6,.,.,TGTGCCAGCCACAGCTCTAACTATGGCTACACCTTC,CASHSSNYGYTF
TRBJ2-3,TRBV5-1,.,.,TGCGCCAGCAGCTTGGCGGACTCAGCAGATACGCAGTATTTT,CASSLADSADTQYF
TRBJ1-6,TRBV10-3,.,TRBD1,TGTGCCATCAGTGTAGGACAGGGGGATTCACCCCTCCACTTT,CAISVGQGDSPLHF
TRBJ2-5,TRBV30,.,.,TGTGCCTGGAGTGTATATCCAGGGCAAGGGGAGACCCAGTACTTC,CAWSVYPGQGETQYF
TRBJ1-3,TRBV2,once,.,TGTGCCAGCGGGGGAACAGGGACTGGAAACACCATATATTTT,CASGGTGTGNTIYF
TRBJ2-5,TRBV29-1,.,.,TGCAGCGCTGGTGGGACATCTCCCCAAGAGACCCAGTACTTC,CSAGGTSPQETQYF
TRBJ2-5,TRBV6-5,few,TRBD1,TGTGCCAGCAGTTATTACAGGGGGCGGTTGGAGACCCAGTACTTC,CASSYYRGRLETQYF
TRBJ1-2,TRBV12-5,.,.,TGTGCTAGTGGCCCAGAGGAGGGGCCAACAGACCATGGCTACACCTTC,CASGPEEGPTDHGYTF
TRBJ2-1,TRBV25-1,.,TRBD2,TGTGCCACAATGGGTAGCGGGAGAATCTACAATGAGCAGTTCTTC,CATMGSGRIYNEQFF
TRBJ1-4,TRBV28,.,.,TGTGCCAGCAGTACAGGGACCCCAGATGAAAAACTGTTTTTT,CASSTGTPDEKLFF
TRBJ2-7,TRBV5-6,.,.,TGTGCCGGGTCGCAGGGGTCGCACGAGCAGTACTTC,CAGSQGSHEQYF
TRBJ2-2,TRBV19,.,TRBD1,TGTGCCAGTAGACTACAGGGGGGTGGCACCGGGGAGCTGTTTTTT,CASRLQGGGTGELFF
TRBJ1-1,TRBV5-1,.,.,TGCGCCAGCAGCTTAAATCAGGGTACCACTGAAGCTTTCTTT,CASSLNQGTTEAFF